A selection of T cell receptor beta chains follows, all from one sample in a study of blood T cell repertoires in COVID-19. Profiled with immunoSEQ multiplex PCR; TCRdb holds only in-frame clones, not every one. The table includes around 200,000 clones, around 86% detected once. The sequenced sample consisted of peripheral blood. These receptors all stem from a man between 50 and 59 years old with acute or convalescent COVID-19. The CDR3 runs from the conserved cysteine through the conserved F or W. D genes are given only for firm matches. Some rows have no size entry. The others give once, few or many, or a class for an expanded clone.

j_call d_call v_call clone_size cdr3_length cdr3_aa cdr3_nt
TRBJ1-1 - TRBV19 - 18 CASTLWGGGVKRGPEAFF TGTGCCAGTACCCTATGGGGCGGCGGGGTGAAGAGGGGACCTGAAGCTTTCTTT
TRBJ1-1 - TRBV5-1 - 15 CASSYGRAGGTEAFF TGCGCCAGCAGCTACGGTCGGGCGGGCGGTACTGAAGCTTTCTTT
TRBJ2-1 - TRBV11-2 - 17 CASSLETLRSSYNEQFF TGTGCCAGCAGCTTAGAGACCTTGAGGAGCTCCTACAATGAGCAGTTCTTC
TRBJ1-3 TRBD1 TRBV7-8 - 16 CASSLGQGNSGNTIYF TGTGCCAGCAGCTTGGGACAGGGGAACTCTGGAAACACCATATATTTT
TRBJ2-1 - TRBV2 once 15 CASSEDRSSYNEQFF TGTGCCAGCAGCGAGGATAGGAGCTCCTACAATGAGCAGTTCTTC
TRBJ1-6 - TRBV5-6 once 13 CASSSGAYSPLHF TGTGCCAGCAGCTCAGGGGCTTATTCACCCCTCCACTTT
TRBJ2-2 - TRBV6-4 - 13 CASTRWNTGELFF TGTGCCAGCACCCGTTGGAACACCGGGGAGCTGTTTTTT
TRBJ2-7 - TRBV3-1/TRBV3-2 - 12 CASSLASYEQYF TGTGCCAGCAGCCTAGCGTCTTACGAGCAGTACTTC
TRBJ1-5 - TRBV30 - 13 CAWSAGRNQPQHF TGTGCCTGGAGCGCGGGACGCAATCAGCCCCAGCATTTT
TRBJ1-2 - TRBV30 - 14 CAWTGDNKILGYTF TGTGCCTGGACAGGGGACAACAAAATCTTGGGCTACACCTTC
TRBJ1-6 - TRBV3-1/TRBV3-2 - 18 CASSPIGAPSSYNSPLHF TGTGCCAGCAGCCCCATAGGGGCGCCGAGCTCCTATAATTCACCCCTCCACTTT
TRBJ1-1 TRBD1 TRBV9 - 17 CASSGAPGQAFDTEAFF TGTGCCAGCAGCGGGGCCCCGGGACAGGCCTTCGACACTGAAGCTTTCTTT
TRBJ2-1 TRBD2 TRBV4-1 - 18 CASSQQDRLAGAYNEQFF TGCGCCAGCAGCCAACAAGACCGGCTAGCGGGGGCCTACAATGAGCAGTTCTTC
TRBJ1-2 - TRBV5-6 - 18 CASSWGRTRGTFNYGYTF TGTGCCAGCAGCTGGGGGAGGACCCGTGGTACCTTTAACTATGGCTACACCTTC
TRBJ1-1 - TRBV29-1 - 12 CSVRAGRTEAFF TGCAGCGTTCGAGCAGGGCGGACTGAAGCTTTCTTT
TRBJ2-5 TRBD1 TRBV18 - 15 CASSPRTGQGETQYF TGTGCCAGCTCACCCCGGACAGGGCAGGGGGAGACCCAGTACTTC
TRBJ1-3 - TRBV7-6 - 14 CASSPGSGGNTIYF TGTGCCAGCAGCCCCGGGAGCGGTGGAAACACCATATATTTT
TRBJ1-3 - TRBV5-8 - 16 CASSLSTLSSGNTIYF TGTGCCAGCAGCCTATCTACCCTCTCGAGTGGAAACACCATATATTTT
TRBJ2-1 TRBD2 TRBV7-2 - 15 CASSLRAGGVHEQFF TGTGCCAGCAGCTTACGAGCGGGGGGTGTTCATGAGCAGTTCTTC
TRBJ1-1 - TRBV19 - 15 CASSIGGRMNTEAFF TGTGCCAGTAGTATAGGAGGCAGAATGAACACTGAAGCTTTCTTT
TRBJ1-5 - TRBV6-5 - 13 CASHRTEHQPQHF TGTGCCAGCCATAGGACAGAGCATCAGCCCCAGCATTTT
TRBJ2-5 TRBD2 TRBV11-3 few 17 CASSSPGLAGGPETQYF TGTGCCAGCAGCTCCCCGGGACTAGCGGGGGGTCCGGAGACCCAGTACTTC
TRBJ2-2 TRBD1 TRBV5-1 once 16 CASSPGDRRNTGELFF TGCGCCAGCAGCCCCGGGGACAGGAGGAACACCGGGGAGCTGTTTTTT
TRBJ1-1 - TRBV13 - 14 CASSPGGFNTEAFF TGTGCCAGCAGCCCCGGGGGGTTCAACACTGAAGCTTTCTTT
TRBJ1-2 TRBD1 TRBV5-1 - 14 CASSLGTGRYGYTF TGCGCCAGCAGCTTGGGGACAGGGCGGTATGGCTACACCTTC
TRBJ1-6 - TRBV18 - 15 CASSPPLGYNSPLHF TGTGCCAGCTCACCACCCCTCGGGTATAATTCACCCCTCCACTTT
TRBJ2-1 TRBD2 TRBV19 - 18 CASSKLAGGRRSYNEQFF TGTGCCAGTAGTAAACTAGCGGGGGGCCGACGCTCCTACAATGAGCAGTTCTTC
TRBJ1-5 - TRBV5-1 - 16 CASSLGAGNQDQPQHF TGCGCCAGCAGCTTGGGAGCAGGGAATCAGGACCAGCCCCAGCATTTT
TRBJ2-1 TRBD1 TRBV5-1 - 17 CASSLVGPGTVYNEQFF TGCGCCAGCAGCTTGGTGGGGCCCGGGACAGTATACAATGAGCAGTTCTTC
TRBJ1-1 - TRBV25-1 - 13 CASSATGNTEAFF TGTGCCAGCAGTGCCACTGGGAACACTGAAGCTTTCTTT
TRBJ2-4 - TRBV2 - 12 CASELAKNIQYF TGTGCCAGCGAGCTAGCCAAAAACATTCAGTACTTC
TRBJ1-1 - TRBV11-2 - 17 CASSLRSMGGLYTEAFF TGTGCCAGCAGCTTAAGGTCGATGGGGGGACTCTACACTGAAGCTTTCTTT
TRBJ1-1 - TRBV3-1/TRBV3-2 - 14 CASSQKLLNTEAFF TGTGCCAGCAGCCAGAAACTACTGAACACTGAAGCTTTCTTT
TRBJ1-3 TRBD1 TRBV6-5 - 15 CASIFYRGPGNTIYF TGTGCCAGCATATTTTACAGGGGGCCTGGAAACACCATATATTTT
TRBJ1-4 - TRBV7-9 - 14 CASSLGQFNEKLFF TGTGCCAGCAGCTTAGGACAGTTTAATGAAAAACTGTTTTTT
TRBJ1-2 TRBD1 TRBV19 - 16 CASRSDRTGRLYGYTF TGTGCCAGTAGATCGGACAGGACAGGGAGGTTATATGGCTACACCTTC
TRBJ2-3 - TRBV10-1 - 14 CASSAQVSTDTQYF TGCGCCAGCAGTGCACAGGTTAGCACAGATACGCAGTATTTT
TRBJ1-5 - TRBV6-5 - 14 CASSYGQGHQPQHF TGTGCCAGCAGTTACGGGCAGGGCCATCAGCCCCAGCATTTT
TRBJ2-5 - TRBV2 - 14 CASTREEYQETQYF TGTGCCAGCACCCGAGAAGAGTACCAAGAGACCCAGTACTTC
TRBJ1-5 TRBD1 TRBV6-1 - 17 CASSVTWTGGHNQPQHF TGTGCCAGCAGTGTGACCTGGACAGGGGGCCACAATCAGCCCCAGCATTTT